The 16 T cell receptor beta chains below come from one sample, sequenced in a study of control samples from healthy donors and cancer patients. TCRdb's copy holds only in-frame clones and misses some; the assay was immunoSEQ multiplex PCR. The sample lists 150,000 to 200,000 clones; approximately 90% were seen once. Sample: blood. Every receptor here comes from a man between 25 and 39 years old in good health.

The rearrangement links TRBV5-1 to TRBJ1-3; maybe TRBD1 (5 bases). Trimming took 4 bases from V and 1 from J, leaving 21 bases between them. The germline V gene encodes CDR1 SGHRS and CDR2 YFSETQ. This CDR3 spans 18 amino acids. CDR3 amino acids: CASSLGSSGGVSGNTIYF. As DNA, the CDR3 is TGCGCCAGCAGCCTTGGATCCTCCGGAGGGGTATCTGGAAACACCATATATTTT.

The chain recombines TRBV3-1 (or the pseudogene TRBV3-2) with TRBJ2-2; the match to TRBD1 covers 7 bases. Unmatched junction bases numbered 6, after V lost 6 bases and J lost 5 bases. Germline V gene data show CDR1 as LGHDT and CDR2 as YNNKEL (reference sequence). The CDR3 extends over 14 amino acids. CDR3 sequence reads: CASRPGQRTGELFF. The CDR3, as DNA: TGTGCCAGCAGACCGGGACAGAGAACCGGGGAGCTGTTTTTT.

This clone has just a few counts. The chain carries TRBV5-8 and TRBJ1-2; no definite D call. V dropped 0 bases and J dropped 14 bases, with 11 bases sitting between them. The CDR3 spans 11 residues. In germline, CDR1 is SGHTS, CDR2 YDEGEE. The CDR3 nucleotides read TGTGCCAGCAGCTTGGGGGCGGCTTTAACCTTC. Translated: CASSLGAALTF.

This clone was seen a handful of times. The rearrangement joins TRBV27 to TRBJ2-3; D remains ambiguous. From germline, CDR1 is MNHEY and CDR2 SMNVEV (reference sequence). The CDR3 is 13 residues long. Trimming stripped 6 bases from V and 5 bases from J, with 12 bases between. CDR3 DNA sequence: TGTGCCAGCAGGTCAAATCTGGAAGATACGCAGTATTTT. It is translated as CASRSNLEDTQYF.

The CDR3 here is CASSFAGESSYEQYF. CDR3 sequence (DNA): TGTGCCAGCAGTTTCGCGGGGGAGAGCTCCTACGAGCAGTACTTC. The rearrangement joins TRBV28 to TRBJ2-7, with 7 bases lining up with TRBD2. The CDR3 is made up of 15 amino acids. From germline, CDR1 is MDHEN and CDR2 SYDVKM. Trimming took 3 bases from V and 0 from J; bases not matched to a gene: 5.

V and J are TRBV19 and TRBJ1-4, with D hard to call. The V gene's germline CDR1 is LNHDA and CDR2 SQIVND (reference sequence). CDR3 size: 13 residues. The V end was cut by 3 bases, the J end by 8 bases, with 10 bases between. This CDR3 is CASSIKVAEKLFF. As DNA, the CDR3 is TGTGCCAGTAGTATCAAGGTTGCGGAAAAACTGTTTTTT.

This chain connects TRBV6-6 to TRBJ1-5, with no clear D. The length of the CDR3 is 12 residues. Trimming left V 5 bases short and J 6 bases short, with 8 bases between. Germline loops: CDR1 MNHNY, CDR2 SVGAGI (reference sequence). CDR3 region: CASSKKGQPQHF. In nucleotides, the CDR3 is TGTGCCAGCAGTAAGAAAGGTCAGCCCCAGCATTTT.

The chain has TRBV5-4 and TRBJ1-1; no clear D. The ends were cut back, 2 bases at V and 1 base at J, with 9 bases in the middle. Germline assignment: CDR1 SGHNT and CDR2 YYREEE (reference sequence). This CDR3 is 14 amino acids long. CDR3 coding DNA: TGTGCCAGCAGCTTCGGGCAGCCGAACACTGAAGCTTTCTTT. Translated, it gives CASSFGQPNTEAFF.

This clone was seen only a few times. The J gene is TRBJ1-5, the V gene TRBV2, with D perhaps matching TRBD1 (6 bases). The CDR3 has 11 residues. With 8 bases removed from V and 7 bases from J, the gap between germline ends came to 9 bases. Germline V gives CDR1 SNHLY, CDR2 FYNNEI. The DNA of the CDR3 is TGTGCCAGCCGGGGGGGCCAGCCCCAGCATTTT. Translated, it gives CASRGGQPQHF.

The chain combines TRBV3-1 (or the pseudogene TRBV3-2) with TRBJ2-7, with D perhaps assigned TRBD1 or TRBD2 (5 bases each). CDR1 is LGHDT, CDR2 YNNKEL, per germline (reference sequence). This CDR3 comprises 16 residues. V lost 5 bases and J 3 bases, leaving 20 bases between the germline ends. The CDR3 loop reads CASSYFSGPGHYEQYF. CDR3 bases: TGTGCCAGCAGCTATTTCTCGGGACCCGGTCACTACGAGCAGTACTTC.

The gene calls are TRBV14 and TRBJ2-7, with 10 bases fitting TRBD2. CDR1 is SGHDN, CDR2 FVKESK, per germline. The V segment lost 4 bases and the J segment 5 bases; nucleotides outside the gene matches: 11. This CDR3 is 16 amino acids long. The CDR3 DNA reads TGTGCCAGCAGCCCACCCCTTAGCGGGAGGATCCACGAGCAGTACTTC. Amino acid sequence: CASSPPLSGRIHEQYF.

The chain carries TRBV7-9 and TRBJ1-6; TRBD1 matches 7 bases. Germline-derived CDR1 and CDR2 are SEHNR and FQNEAQ (reference sequence). V was pared by 3 bases and J by 3 bases, with 2 bases of the junction left unmatched. The CDR3 loop spans 15 amino acids. The CDR3 nucleotides are TGTGCCAGCAGCTTCCGGGACAGCTATAATTCACCCCTCCACTTT. This gives the protein CASSFRDSYNSPLHF.

The J gene is TRBJ1-3, the V gene TRBV15; D remains ambiguous. V lost 1 base to trimming and J lost 6 bases, with 16 bases between them. Germline V gene lookup returns CDR1 LNHNV and CDR2 YYDKDF (reference sequence). The CDR3 spans 16 residues. For the CDR3, the DNA is TGTGCCACCAGCAGAGCCCTGGACCGTCGAGAAAACACCATATATTTT. Translating gives CATSRALDRRENTIYF.

The V call is TRBV19, the J call TRBJ2-3; possibly TRBD1 for D (5 bases). V lost 8 bases, J lost 5 bases, and 17 bases lay in between. Germline CDR1 reads LNHDA; CDR2 reads SQIVND (reference sequence). The CDR3 is 14 residues long. CDR3 DNA: TGTGCCAGTTCTCGACAGACCTCAATAGATACGCAGTATTTT. Translation gives CASSRQTSIDTQYF.

The chain uses TRBV25-1 and TRBJ2-5; TRBD1 is a possible D gene (5 bases). V was pared by 5 bases and J by 2 bases, with 15 bases between. The germline CDR1 and CDR2 sequences are MGHDK and SYGVNS. The CDR3 is 15 amino acids. Written as DNA, the CDR3 is TGTGCCAGCAGTTCCCACAGGCACCCTCAAGAGACCCAGTACTTC. It codes for CASSSHRHPQETQYF.

This clone appeared a single time. The chain couples TRBV12-2 to TRBJ2-5; the table's D call TRBD2 went unverified against the DNA. TRBV12-2 is an annotated pseudogene. CDR3 length: 21 residues. CDR3 in amino acids: CASRFGLLGILAGAPQETQYF. In DNA, the CDR3 is TGTGCAAGTCGCTTCGGGTTACTAGGAATACTAGCGGGAGCACCCCAAGAGACCCAGTACTTC.